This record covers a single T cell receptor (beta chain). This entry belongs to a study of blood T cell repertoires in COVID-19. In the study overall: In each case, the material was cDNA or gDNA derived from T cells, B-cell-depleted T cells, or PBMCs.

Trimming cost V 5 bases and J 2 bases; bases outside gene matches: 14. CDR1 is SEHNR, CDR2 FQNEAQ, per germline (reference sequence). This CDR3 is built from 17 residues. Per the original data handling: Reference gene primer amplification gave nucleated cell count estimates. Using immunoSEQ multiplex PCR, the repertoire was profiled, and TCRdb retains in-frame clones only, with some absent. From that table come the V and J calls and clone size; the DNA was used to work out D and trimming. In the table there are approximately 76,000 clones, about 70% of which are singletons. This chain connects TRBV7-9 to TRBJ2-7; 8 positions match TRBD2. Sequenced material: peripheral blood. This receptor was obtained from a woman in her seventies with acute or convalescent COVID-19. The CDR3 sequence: CASSLTPQRGYPYEQYF. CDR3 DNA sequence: TGTGCCAGCAGCCTCACCCCTCAGCGGGGGTATCCCTACGAGCAGTACTTC. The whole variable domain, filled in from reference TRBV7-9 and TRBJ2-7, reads DTGVSQNPRHKITKRGQNVTFRCDPISEHNRLYWYRQTLGQGPEFLTYFQNEAQLEKSRLLSDRFSAERPKGSFSTLEIQRTEQGDSAMYLCASSLTPQRGYPYEQYFGPGTRLTVT.